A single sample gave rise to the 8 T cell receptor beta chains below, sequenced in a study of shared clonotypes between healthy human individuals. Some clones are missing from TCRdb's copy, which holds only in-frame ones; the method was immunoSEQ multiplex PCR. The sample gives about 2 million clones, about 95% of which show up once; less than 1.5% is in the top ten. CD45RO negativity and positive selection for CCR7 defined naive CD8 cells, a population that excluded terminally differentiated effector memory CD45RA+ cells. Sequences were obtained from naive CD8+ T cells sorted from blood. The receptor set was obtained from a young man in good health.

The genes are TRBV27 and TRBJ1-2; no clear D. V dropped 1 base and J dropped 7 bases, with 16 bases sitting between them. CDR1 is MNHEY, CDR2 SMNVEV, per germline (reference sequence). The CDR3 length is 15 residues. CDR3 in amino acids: CASSLFGHGESGYTF. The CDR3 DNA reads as TGTGCCAGCAGTTTATTTGGCCACGGCGAATCTGGCTACACCTTC.

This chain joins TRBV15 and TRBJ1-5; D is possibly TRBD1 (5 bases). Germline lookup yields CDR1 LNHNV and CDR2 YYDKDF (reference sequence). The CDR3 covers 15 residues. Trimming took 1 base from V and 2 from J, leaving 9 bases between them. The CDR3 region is CATSRGGEGNQPQHF. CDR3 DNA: TGTGCCACCAGCAGAGGAGGGGAAGGCAATCAGCCCCAGCATTTT.

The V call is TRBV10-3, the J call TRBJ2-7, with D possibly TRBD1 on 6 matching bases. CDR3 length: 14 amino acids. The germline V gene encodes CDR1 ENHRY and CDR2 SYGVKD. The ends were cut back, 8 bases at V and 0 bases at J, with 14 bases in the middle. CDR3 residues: CAISLRDNSYEQYF. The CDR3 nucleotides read TGTGCCATCTCTCTTCGGGACAACTCCTACGAGCAGTACTTC.

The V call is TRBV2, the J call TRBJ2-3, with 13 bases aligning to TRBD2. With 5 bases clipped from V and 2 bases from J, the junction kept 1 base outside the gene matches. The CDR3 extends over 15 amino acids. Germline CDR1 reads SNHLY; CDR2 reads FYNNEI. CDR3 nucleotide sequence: TGTGCCAGCAGTACTAGCGGGGGGGACACAGATACGCAGTATTTT. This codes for CASSTSGGDTDTQYF.

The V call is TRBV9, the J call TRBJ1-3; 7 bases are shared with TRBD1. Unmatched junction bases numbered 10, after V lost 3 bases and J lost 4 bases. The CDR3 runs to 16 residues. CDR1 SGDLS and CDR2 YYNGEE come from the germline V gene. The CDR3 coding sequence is TGTGCCAGCAGCGGGGACAGCCGGCAAACCGGAAACACCATATATTTT. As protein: CASSGDSRQTGNTIYF.

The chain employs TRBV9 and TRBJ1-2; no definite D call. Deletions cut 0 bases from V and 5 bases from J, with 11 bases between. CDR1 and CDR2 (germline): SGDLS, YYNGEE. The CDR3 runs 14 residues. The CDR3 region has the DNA TGTGCCAGCAGCGTAGCTAACGGAGCTTATGGCTACACCTTC. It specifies CASSVANGAYGYTF.

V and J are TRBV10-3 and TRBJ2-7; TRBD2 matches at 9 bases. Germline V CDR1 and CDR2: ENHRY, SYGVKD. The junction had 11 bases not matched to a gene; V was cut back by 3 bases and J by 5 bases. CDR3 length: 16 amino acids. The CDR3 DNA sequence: TGTGCCATCAGTGACCCTATTGCGGGGGGGTCCCACGAGCAGTACTTC. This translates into CAISDPIAGGSHEQYF.

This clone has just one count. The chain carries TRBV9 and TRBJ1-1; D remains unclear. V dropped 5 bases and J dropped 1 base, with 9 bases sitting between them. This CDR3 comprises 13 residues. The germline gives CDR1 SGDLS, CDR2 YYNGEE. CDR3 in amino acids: CASRPPGNTEAFF. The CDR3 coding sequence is TGTGCCAGCAGACCGCCGGGGAACACTGAAGCTTTCTTT.